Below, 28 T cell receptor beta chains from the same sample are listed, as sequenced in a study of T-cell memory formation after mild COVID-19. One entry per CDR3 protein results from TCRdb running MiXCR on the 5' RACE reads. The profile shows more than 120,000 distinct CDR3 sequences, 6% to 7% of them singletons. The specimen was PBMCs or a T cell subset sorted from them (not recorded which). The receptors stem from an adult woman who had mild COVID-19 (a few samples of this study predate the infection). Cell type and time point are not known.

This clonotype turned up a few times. CDR3 coding DNA: TGTGCCAGCAGCTTAGAACTAGCGGGAGGGCCGTGGAATGAGCAGTTCTTC. This gives the protein CASSLELAGGPWNEQFF. The J gene is TRBJ2-1, the V gene TRBV7-2; 13 bases fit TRBD2. CDR1 SGHTA and CDR2 FQGNSA come from the germline V gene. This CDR3 is 17 amino acids long. J was trimmed by 7 bases and V by 1 base; bases with no gene match: 7.

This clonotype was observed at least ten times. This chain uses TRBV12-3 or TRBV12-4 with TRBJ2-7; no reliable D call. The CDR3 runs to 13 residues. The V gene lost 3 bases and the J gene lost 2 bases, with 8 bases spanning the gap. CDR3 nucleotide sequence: TGTGCCAGCAGTTTCTCCGGCACCTACGAGCAGTACTTC. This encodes CASSFSGTYEQYF.

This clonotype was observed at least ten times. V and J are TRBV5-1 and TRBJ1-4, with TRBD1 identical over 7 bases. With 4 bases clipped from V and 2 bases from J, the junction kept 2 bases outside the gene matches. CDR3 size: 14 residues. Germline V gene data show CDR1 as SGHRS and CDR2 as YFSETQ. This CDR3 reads CASSLTGTNEKLFF. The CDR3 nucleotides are TGCGCCAGCAGCCTGACAGGGACTAATGAAAAACTGTTTTTT.

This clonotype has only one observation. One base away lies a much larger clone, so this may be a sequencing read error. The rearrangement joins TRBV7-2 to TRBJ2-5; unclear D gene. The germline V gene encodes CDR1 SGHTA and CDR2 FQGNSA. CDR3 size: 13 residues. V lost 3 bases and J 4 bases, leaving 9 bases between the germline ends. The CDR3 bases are TGTGCCAGCAGCTTGCAGGTGGTAGAGACCCAGTACTTC. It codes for CASSLQVVETQYF.

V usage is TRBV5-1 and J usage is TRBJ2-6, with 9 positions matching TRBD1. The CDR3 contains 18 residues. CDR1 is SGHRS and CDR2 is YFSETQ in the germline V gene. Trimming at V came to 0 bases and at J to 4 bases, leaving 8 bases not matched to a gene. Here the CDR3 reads CASSLAGTGMLGANVLTF. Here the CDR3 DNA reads TGCGCCAGCAGCTTGGCCGGGACAGGGATGTTGGGGGCCAACGTCCTGACTTTC.

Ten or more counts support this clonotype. The CDR3 DNA follows: TGCAGTGCAACGACAGGGCCGAACACTGAAGCTTTCTTT. Translation gives CSATTGPNTEAFF. V is TRBV20-1 and J is TRBJ1-1; 7 bases line up with TRBD1. Germline values: CDR1 DFQATT, CDR2 SNEGSKA (reference sequence). There are 13 residues in the CDR3. V dropped 6 bases and J dropped 1; count of bases not matched to a gene: 5.

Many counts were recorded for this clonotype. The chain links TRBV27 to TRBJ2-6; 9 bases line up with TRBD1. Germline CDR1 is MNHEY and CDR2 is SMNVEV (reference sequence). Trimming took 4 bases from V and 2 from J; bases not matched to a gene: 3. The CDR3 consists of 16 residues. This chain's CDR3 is CASSSTGGAGANVLTF. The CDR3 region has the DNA TGTGCCAGCAGTTCAACAGGGGGCGCTGGGGCCAACGTCCTGACTTTC. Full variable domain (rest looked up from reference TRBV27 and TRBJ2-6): EAQVTQNPRYLITVTGKKLTVTCSQNMNHEYMSWYRQDPGLGLRQIYYSMNVEVTDKGDVPEGYKVSRKEKRNFPLILESPSPNQTSLYFCASSSTGGAGANVLTFGAGSRLTVL.

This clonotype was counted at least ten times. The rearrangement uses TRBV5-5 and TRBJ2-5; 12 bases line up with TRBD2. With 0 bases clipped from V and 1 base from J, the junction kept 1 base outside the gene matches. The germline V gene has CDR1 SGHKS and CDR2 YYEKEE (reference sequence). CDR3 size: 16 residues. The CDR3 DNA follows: TGTGCCAGCAGCTTGGCACTAGCGGGGGGCCAAGAGACCCAGTACTTC. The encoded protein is CASSLALAGGQETQYF.

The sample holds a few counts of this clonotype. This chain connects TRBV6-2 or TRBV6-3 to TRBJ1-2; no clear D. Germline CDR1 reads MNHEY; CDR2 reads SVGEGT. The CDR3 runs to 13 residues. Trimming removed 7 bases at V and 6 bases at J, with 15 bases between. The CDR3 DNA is TGTGCCAGCAACAAGTTCTCGGAGCATGGCTACACCTTC. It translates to CASNKFSEHGYTF.

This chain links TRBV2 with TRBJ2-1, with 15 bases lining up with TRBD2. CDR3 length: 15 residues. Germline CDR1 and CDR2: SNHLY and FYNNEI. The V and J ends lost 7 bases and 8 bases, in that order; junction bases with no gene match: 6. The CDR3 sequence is CASTGTSGGYYEQFF. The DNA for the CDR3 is TGTGCCAGCACCGGGACTAGCGGGGGGTACTATGAGCAGTTCTTC. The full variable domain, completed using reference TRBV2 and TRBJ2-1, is EPEVTQTPSHQVTQMGQEVILRCVPISNHLYFYWYRQILGQKVEFLVSFYNNEISEKSEIFDDQFSVERPDGSNFTLKIRSTKLEDSAMYFCASTGTSGGYYEQFFGPGTRLTVL.

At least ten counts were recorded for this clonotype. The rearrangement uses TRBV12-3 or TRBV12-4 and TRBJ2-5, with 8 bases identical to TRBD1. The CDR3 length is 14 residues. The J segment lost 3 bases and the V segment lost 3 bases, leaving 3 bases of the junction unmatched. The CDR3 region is CASSLDRVKETQYF. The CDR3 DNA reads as TGTGCCAGCAGTTTGGACAGGGTTAAAGAGACCCAGTACTTC.

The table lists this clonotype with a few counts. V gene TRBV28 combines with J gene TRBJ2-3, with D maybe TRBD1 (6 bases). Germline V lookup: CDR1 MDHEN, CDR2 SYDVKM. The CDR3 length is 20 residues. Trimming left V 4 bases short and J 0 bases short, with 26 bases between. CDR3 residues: CASSSKMGHKISSSTDTQYF. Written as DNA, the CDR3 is TGTGCCAGCAGTTCTAAAATGGGACACAAGATCTCGTCTAGCACAGATACGCAGTATTTT.

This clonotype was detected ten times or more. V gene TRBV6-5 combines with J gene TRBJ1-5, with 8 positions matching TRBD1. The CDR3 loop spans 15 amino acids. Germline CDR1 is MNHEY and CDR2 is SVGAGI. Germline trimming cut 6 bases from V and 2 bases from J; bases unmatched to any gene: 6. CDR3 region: CASSLQGVGNQPQHF. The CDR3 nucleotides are TGTGCCAGCAGCCTACAGGGGGTCGGCAATCAGCCCCAGCATTTT.

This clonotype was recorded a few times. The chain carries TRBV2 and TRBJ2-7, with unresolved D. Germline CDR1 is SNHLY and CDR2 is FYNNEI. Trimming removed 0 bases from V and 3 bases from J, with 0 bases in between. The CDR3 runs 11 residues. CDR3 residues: CASSEAYEQYF. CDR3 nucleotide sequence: TGTGCCAGCAGTGAAGCCTACGAGCAGTACTTC.

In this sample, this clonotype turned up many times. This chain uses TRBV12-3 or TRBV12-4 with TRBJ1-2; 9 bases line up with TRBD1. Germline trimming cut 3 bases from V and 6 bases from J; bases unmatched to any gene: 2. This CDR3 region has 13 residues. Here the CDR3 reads CASSFRTGDGYTF. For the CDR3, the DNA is TGTGCCAGCAGTTTCAGGACAGGGGATGGCTACACCTTC.

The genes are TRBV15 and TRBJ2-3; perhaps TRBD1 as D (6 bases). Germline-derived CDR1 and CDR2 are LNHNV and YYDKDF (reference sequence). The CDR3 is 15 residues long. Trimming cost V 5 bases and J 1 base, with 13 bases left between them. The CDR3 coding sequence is TGTGCCACCAGCCACCGTGAGGGGGGCACAGATACGCAGTATTTT. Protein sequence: CATSHREGGTDTQYF.

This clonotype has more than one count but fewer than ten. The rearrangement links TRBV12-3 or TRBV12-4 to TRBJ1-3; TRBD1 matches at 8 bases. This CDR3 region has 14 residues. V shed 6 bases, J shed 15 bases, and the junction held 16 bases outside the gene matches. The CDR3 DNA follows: TGTGCCAGCAGAAGCCAGGGGGCCGGGACAAGTCCATATTTT. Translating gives CASRSQGAGTSPYF.

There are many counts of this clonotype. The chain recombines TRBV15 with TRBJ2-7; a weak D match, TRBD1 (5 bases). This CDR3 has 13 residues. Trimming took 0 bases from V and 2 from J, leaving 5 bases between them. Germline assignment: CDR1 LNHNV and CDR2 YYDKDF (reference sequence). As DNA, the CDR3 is TGTGCCACCAGCAGAGAGGGGCCCTACGAGCAGTACTTC. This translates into CATSREGPYEQYF.

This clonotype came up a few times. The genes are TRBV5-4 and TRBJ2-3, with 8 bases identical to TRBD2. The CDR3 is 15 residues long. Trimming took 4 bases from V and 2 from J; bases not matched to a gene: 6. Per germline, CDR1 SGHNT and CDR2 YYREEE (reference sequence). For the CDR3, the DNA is TGTGCCAGCAGCACGAGGACTAGCCCCACAGATACGCAGTATTTT. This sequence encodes CASSTRTSPTDTQYF.

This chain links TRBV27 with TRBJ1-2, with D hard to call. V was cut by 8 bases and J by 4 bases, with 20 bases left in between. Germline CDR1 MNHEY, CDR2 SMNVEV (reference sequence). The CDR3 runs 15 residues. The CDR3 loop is CASAPQTRFLYGYTF. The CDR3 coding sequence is TGTGCCAGCGCCCCACAAACGCGATTCCTCTATGGCTACACCTTC.

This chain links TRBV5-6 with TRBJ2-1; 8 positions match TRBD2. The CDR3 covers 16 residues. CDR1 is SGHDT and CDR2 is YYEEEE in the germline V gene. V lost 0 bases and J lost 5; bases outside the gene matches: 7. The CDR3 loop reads CASSLGARGGHNEQFF. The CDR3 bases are TGTGCCAGCAGCTTGGGGGCGCGCGGGGGGCACAATGAGCAGTTCTTC.

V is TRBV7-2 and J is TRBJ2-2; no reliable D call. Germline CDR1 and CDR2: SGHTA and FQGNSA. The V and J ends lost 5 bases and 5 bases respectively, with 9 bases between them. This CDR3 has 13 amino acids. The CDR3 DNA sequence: TGTGCCAGCAGCACGAGTGCAACCGGGGAGCTGTTTTTT. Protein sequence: CASSTSATGELFF.

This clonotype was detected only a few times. The CDR3 coding sequence is TGTGCCAGCAGTTTAAGGGGGACAGAGCTCTACGAGCAGTACTTC. This sequence encodes CASSLRGTELYEQYF. The chain uses TRBV27 and TRBJ2-7; 7 bases line up with TRBD1. The CDR3 is 15 amino acids. From germline, CDR1 is MNHEY and CDR2 SMNVEV (reference sequence). Unmatched junction bases numbered 7, after V lost 2 bases and J lost 3 bases.

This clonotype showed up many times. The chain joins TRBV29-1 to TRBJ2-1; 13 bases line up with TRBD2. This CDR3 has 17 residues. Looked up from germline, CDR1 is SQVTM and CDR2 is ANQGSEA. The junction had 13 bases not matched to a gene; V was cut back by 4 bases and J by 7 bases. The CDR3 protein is CSVVSFRTSGGGNEQFF. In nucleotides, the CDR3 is TGCAGCGTTGTAAGCTTCCGGACTAGCGGGGGTGGGAATGAGCAGTTCTTC.

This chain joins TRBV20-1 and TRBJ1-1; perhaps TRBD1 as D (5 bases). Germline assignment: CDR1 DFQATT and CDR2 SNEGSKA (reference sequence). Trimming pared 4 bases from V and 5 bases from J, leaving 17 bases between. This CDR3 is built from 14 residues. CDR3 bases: TGCAGTGCTAAAAACAGGTTGGGGGGAACTGAAGCTTTCTTT. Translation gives CSAKNRLGGTEAFF.

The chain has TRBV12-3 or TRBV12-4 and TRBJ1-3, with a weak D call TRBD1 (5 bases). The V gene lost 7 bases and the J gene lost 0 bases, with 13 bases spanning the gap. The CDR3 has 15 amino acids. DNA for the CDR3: TGTGCCAGCACCCTGGGGCGACACTCTGGAAACACCATATATTTT. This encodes CASTLGRHSGNTIYF.

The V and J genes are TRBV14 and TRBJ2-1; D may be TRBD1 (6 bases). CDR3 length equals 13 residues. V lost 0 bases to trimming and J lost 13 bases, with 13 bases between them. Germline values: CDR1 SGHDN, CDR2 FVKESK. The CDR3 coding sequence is TGTGCCAGCAGCCAAGATTTTCTGGGGGCCCAGTTCTTC. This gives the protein CASSQDFLGAQFF.

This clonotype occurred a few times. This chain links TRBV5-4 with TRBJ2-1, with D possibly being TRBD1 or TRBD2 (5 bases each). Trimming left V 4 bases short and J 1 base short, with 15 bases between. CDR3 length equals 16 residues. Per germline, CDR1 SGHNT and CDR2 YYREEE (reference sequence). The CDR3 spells CASSPGGGASYNEQFF. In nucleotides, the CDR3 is TGTGCCAGCAGCCCTGGTGGGGGAGCTTCCTACAATGAGCAGTTCTTC.